The 5 T cell receptor beta chains below come from one sample, sequenced in a study of early T cells in non-severe SARS-CoV-2 infection. TCRdb reprocessed the 5' RACE reads via MiXCR and lists one record per CDR3 protein. The sample records under 65,000 distinct CDR3 sequences, around 12% being singletons. Source material: whole blood. These receptors originate from an adult who was a healthcare worker with PCR-confirmed SARS-CoV-2 infection or an uninfected control (not recorded which).

The chain recombines TRBV29-1 with TRBJ2-7, with D possibly TRBD1 on 6 matching bases. The CDR3 sequence is 12 residues long. Germline CDR1 SQVTM, CDR2 ANQGSEA. V shed 4 bases and J shed 3 bases, with 10 bases lying between them. The CDR3: CSVVVRGYEQYF. In DNA, the CDR3 is TGCAGCGTTGTTGTCAGGGGCTACGAGCAGTACTTC.

This clonotype was seen a handful of times. The rearrangement uses TRBV15 and TRBJ2-3; D perhaps matches TRBD1 (6 bases). From germline, CDR1 is LNHNV and CDR2 YYDKDF (reference sequence). The V end lost 0 bases, the J end lost 6 bases, and 13 bases lay between the germline ends. This CDR3 has 15 residues. CDR3 loop: CATSREVGARDTQYF. The CDR3 DNA follows: TGTGCCACCAGCAGAGAGGTGGGGGCGCGCGATACGCAGTATTTT.

This chain links TRBV10-3 with TRBJ2-5; D unclear. Germline CDR1 and CDR2: ENHRY and SYGVKD. Trimming took 6 bases from V and 3 from J, leaving 11 bases between them. The CDR3 contains 13 residues. The DNA of the CDR3 is TGTGCCATCAGACCGCTAGGGAAAGAGACCCAGTACTTC. It is translated as CAIRPLGKETQYF.

CDR3 in DNA: TGCAGGACGACTGGTCCGAACACTGAAGCTTTCTTT. This translates into CRTTGPNTEAFF. The chain employs TRBV29-1 and TRBJ1-1; D ambiguous. Germline loops: CDR1 SQVTM, CDR2 ANQGSEA. The CDR3 runs 12 residues.

This clonotype came up many times. This chain connects TRBV10-2 to TRBJ2-7, with 9 nucleotides matching TRBD1. J gave up 7 bases and V 11 bases, and 18 bases lay outside the gene matches. From germline, CDR1 is WSHSY and CDR2 SAAADI. There are 15 residues in the CDR3. This chain's CDR3 is CAFAFSGTGMGEQYF. DNA for the CDR3: TGCGCCTTTGCCTTCTCCGGGACAGGGATGGGTGAGCAGTACTTC.